Ten or more counts support the clone carrying this T cell receptor (beta chain). The source of the sample is a study of human T cells and chemical hapten exposure. Study details: Yields of TCR per sample differed, chiefly owing to small differences in pooled library volume.

Specified time point: patch test 1, 2 weeks after DPC sensitization. Noted treatment: therapeutic diphenylcyclopropenone sensitization with weekly scalp DPC. Blood was drawn before each patch test was applied. The CDR3 extends over 15 amino acids. V shed 5 bases and J shed 0 bases, with 11 bases lying between them. Germline-derived CDR1 and CDR2 are SEHNR and FQNEAQ (reference sequence). The library gave individual cDNA molecules unique molecular identifiers. How the authors handled the data: Samples ranged from roughly 23,224 to 690,600 TCRs, with a median of about 96,000. Each CDR3 protein is one row after TCRdb ran MiXCR on the RACE reads. The V and J calls follow TCRdb's processing rather than the paper's. The table records approximately 79,000 distinct CDR3 sequences, over 9% of them present only once.

This receptor was taken from a woman between 50 and 59 years old with alopecia areata. Some clones in this sample may be carry-over from other donors' samples. J is TRBJ2-1 and V is TRBV7-9; D is undetermined. The specimen was whole blood, collected in connection with sensitization to the hapten diphenylcyclopropenone (DPC). This chain's CDR3 is CASSRVPPSYNEQFF. CDR3 nucleotides: TGTGCCAGCAGCCGAGTCCCCCCCTCCTACAATGAGCAGTTCTTC.